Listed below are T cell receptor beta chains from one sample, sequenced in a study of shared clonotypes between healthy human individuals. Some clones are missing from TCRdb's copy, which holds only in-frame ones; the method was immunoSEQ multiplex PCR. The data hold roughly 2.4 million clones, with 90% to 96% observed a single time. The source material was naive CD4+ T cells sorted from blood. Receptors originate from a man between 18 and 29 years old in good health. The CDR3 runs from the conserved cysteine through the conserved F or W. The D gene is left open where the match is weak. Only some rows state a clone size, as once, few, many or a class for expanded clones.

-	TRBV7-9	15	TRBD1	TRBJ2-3	TGTGCCAGCAGTTACGGGACAGGGCACACAGATACGCAGTATTTT	CASSYGTGHTDTQYF
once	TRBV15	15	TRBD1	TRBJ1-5	TGTGCCACCAGCGGATGGACAGGGGCGAATCAGCCCCAGCATTTT	CATSGWTGANQPQHF
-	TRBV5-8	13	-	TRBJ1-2	TGTGCCAGCAGCTTGGGACAGTTAGGCGGCTACACCTTC	CASSLGQLGGYTF
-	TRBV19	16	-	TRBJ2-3	TGTGCCAGTAGTATTCGGTTGACGCAGATAACAGATACGCAGTATTTT	CASSIRLTQITDTQYF
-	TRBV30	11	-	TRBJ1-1	TGTGCCTGGAGTGTAGATGTGGAAGCTTTCTTT	CAWSVDVEAFF
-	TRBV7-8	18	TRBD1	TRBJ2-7	TGTGCCAGCAGCCTCCGGCGTAGACAGGGGCGATTTGGCTACGAGCAGTACTTC	CASSLRRRQGRFGYEQYF
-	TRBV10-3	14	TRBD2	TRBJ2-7	TGTGCCATCAGCCCGGGACTACACTCCTACGAGCAGTACTTC	CAISPGLHSYEQYF
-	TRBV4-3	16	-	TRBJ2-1	TGCGCCAGCAGCCAAGATAAGGGACTTAGATACAATGAGCAGTTCTTC	CASSQDKGLRYNEQFF
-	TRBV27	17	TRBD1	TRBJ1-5	TGTGCCAGCAGTCCCCGAAATAAGGGACAGAGCAATCAGCCCCAGCATTTT	CASSPRNKGQSNQPQHF
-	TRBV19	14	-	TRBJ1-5	TGTGCCAGTAGTATAGCTGTTAGCAATCAGCCCCAGCATTTT	CASSIAVSNQPQHF
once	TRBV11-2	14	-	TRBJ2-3	TGTGCCAGCAGCTTCGGACTATCCACAGATACGCAGTATTTT	CASSFGLSTDTQYF
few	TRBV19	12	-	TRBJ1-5	TGTGCCAGTAGTAAGGTCAATCAGCCCCAGCATTTT	CASSKVNQPQHF
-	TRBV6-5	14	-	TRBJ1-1	TGTGCCAGCAGTCGAGGGGTCGGGGAAACTGAAGCTTTCTTT	CASSRGVGETEAFF
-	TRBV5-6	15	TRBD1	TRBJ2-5	TGTGCCAGCAGCGGGACAGGGGGCGGTCAAGAGACCCAGTACTTC	CASSGTGGGQETQYF
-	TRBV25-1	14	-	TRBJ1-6	TGTGCCAGCGAAAGTTGGGGTAGGAATTCACCCCTCCACTTT	CASESWGRNSPLHF